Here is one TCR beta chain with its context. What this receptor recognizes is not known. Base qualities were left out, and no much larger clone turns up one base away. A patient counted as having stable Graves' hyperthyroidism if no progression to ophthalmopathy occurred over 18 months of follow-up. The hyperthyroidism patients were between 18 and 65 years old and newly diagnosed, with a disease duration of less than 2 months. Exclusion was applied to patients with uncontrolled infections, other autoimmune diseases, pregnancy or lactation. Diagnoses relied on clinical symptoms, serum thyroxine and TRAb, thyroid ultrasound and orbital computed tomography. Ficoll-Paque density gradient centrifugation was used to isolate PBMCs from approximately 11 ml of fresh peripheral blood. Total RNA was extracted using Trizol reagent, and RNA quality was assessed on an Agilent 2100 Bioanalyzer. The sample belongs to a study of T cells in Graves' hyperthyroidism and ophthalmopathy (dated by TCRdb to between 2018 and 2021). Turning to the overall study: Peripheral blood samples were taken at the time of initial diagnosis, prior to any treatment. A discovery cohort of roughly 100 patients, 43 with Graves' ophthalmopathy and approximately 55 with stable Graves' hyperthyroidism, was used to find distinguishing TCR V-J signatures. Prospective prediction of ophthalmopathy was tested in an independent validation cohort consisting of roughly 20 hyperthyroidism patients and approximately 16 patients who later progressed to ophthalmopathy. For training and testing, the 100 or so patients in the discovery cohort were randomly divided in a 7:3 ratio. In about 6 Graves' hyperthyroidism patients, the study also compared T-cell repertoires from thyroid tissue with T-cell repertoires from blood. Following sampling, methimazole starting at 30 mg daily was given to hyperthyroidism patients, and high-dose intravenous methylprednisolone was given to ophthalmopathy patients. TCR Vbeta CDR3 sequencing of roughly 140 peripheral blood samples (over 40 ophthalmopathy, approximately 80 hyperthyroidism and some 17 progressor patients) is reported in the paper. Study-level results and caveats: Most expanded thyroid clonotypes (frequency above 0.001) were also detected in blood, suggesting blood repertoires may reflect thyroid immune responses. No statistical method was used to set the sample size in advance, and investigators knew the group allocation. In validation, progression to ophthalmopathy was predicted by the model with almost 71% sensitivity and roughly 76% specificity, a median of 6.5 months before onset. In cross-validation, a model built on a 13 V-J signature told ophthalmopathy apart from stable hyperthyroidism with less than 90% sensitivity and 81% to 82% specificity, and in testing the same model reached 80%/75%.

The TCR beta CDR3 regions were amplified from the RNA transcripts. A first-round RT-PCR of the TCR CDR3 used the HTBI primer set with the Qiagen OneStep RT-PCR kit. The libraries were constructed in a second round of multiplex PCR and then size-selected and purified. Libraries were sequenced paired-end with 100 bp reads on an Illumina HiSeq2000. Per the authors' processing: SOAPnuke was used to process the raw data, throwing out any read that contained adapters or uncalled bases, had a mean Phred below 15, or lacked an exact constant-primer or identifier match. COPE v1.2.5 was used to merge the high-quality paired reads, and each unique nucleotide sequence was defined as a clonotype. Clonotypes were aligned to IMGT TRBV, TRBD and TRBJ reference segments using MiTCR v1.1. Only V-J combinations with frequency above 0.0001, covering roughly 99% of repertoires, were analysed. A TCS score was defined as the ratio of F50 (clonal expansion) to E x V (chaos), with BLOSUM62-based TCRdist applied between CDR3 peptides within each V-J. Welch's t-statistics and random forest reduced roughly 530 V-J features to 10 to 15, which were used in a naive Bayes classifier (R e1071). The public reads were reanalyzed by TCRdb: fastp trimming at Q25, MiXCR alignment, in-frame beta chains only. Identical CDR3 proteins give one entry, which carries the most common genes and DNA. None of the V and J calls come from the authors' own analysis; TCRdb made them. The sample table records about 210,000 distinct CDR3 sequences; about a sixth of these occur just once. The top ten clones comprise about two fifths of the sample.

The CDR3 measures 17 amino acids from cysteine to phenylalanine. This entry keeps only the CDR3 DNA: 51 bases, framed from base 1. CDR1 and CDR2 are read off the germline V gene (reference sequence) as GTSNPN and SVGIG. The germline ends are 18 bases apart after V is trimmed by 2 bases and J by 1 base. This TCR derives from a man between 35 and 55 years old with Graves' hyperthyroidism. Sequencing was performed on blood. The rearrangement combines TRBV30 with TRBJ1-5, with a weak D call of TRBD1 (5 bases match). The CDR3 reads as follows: CAWSRGREEWSNQPQHF. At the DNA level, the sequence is TGTGCCTGGAGTAGGGGCAGGGAGGAGTGGAGCAATCAGCCCCAGCATTTT.